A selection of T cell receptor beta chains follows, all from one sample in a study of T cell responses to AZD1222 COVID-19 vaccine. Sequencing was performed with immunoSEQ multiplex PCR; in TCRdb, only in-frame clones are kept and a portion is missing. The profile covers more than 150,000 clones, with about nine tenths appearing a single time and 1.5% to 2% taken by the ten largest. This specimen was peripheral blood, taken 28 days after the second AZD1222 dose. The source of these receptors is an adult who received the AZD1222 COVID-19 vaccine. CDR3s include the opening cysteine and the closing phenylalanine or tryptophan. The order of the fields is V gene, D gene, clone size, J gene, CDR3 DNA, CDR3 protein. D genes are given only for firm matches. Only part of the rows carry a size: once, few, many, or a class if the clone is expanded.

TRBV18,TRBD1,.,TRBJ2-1,TGTGCCAGCTCACCTGGACAGGGGACGGGGGATGAGCAGTTCTTC,CASSPGQGTGDEQFF
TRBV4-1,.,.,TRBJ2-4,TGCGCCAGCAGCCAAGGGGGACCACTAAACATTCAGTACTTC,CASSQGGPLNIQYF
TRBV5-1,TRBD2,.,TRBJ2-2,TGCGCCAGCAGCTTGACTAGCGGGGCGAACACCGGGGAGCTGTTTTTT,CASSLTSGANTGELFF
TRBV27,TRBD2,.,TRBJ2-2,TGTGCCAGCAGTTTAGAGCGGGGGGGCACCGGGGAGCTGTTTTTT,CASSLERGGTGELFF
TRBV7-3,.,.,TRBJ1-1,TGTGCCAGCAGCCCCAATGGAAGGTTGACTGAAGCTTTCTTT,CASSPNGRLTEAFF
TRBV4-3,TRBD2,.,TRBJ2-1,TGCGCCAGCAGCCTATTAGCGGGGGGTACTTACAATGAGCAGTTCTTC,CASSLLAGGTYNEQFF
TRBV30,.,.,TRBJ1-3,TGTGCCTGGGTGACAGAACCCAGAGACACCATATATTTT,CAWVTEPRDTIYF
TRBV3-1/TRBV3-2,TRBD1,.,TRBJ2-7,TGTGCCAGCAGCCAAGGGTTGCGGACAGGGGGCTTCCACGAGCAGTACTTC,CASSQGLRTGGFHEQYF
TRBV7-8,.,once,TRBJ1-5,TGTGCCAGCAGCTTGCGGTACAGGGCTCAGGGACTAGATCAGCCCCAGCATTTT,CASSLRYRAQGLDQPQHF
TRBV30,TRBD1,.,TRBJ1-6,TGTGCCTGGAGGGGAGCTGGAGGACAGGGAAATTCACCCCTCCACTTT,CAWRGAGGQGNSPLHF
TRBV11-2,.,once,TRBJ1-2,TGTGCCAGCCGACCTATCGGGAGGGATGGCTACACCTTC,CASRPIGRDGYTF
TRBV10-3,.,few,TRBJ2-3,TGTGCCATCTGCGGGGGCGCAGGAGATACGCAGTATTTT,CAICGGAGDTQYF
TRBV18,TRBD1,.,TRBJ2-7,TGTGCCAGCTCACCCACCGGGACAGGAAACTACGAGCAGTACTTC,CASSPTGTGNYEQYF
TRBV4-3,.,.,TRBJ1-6,TGCGCCAGCAGCCAAGACAGGTATAATTCACCCCTCCACTTT,CASSQDRYNSPLHF
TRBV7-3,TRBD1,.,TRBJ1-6,TGTGCCAGCAGCTTATTGGGGACAGGGGGTTCACCCCTCCACTTT,CASSLLGTGGSPLHF
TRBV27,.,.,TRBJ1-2,TGTGCCAGCAGCTTTACCGTTGGAGCAAACTATGGCTACACCTTC,CASSFTVGANYGYTF
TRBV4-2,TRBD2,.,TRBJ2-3,TGTGCCAGCAGCCAACGGGACGATAGCGGGGGCCGGGACGCGCAGTATTTT,CASSQRDDSGGRDAQYF
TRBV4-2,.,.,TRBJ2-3,TGTGCCAGCAGCCAAGATCTTTTCGGGGGCCGCACAGATACGCAGTATTTT,CASSQDLFGGRTDTQYF
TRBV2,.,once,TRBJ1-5,TGTGCCAGCAGTGCCCAGGGCCAAGATCAGCCCCAGCATTTT,CASSAQGQDQPQHF
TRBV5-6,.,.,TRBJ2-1,TGTGCCAGCAGCAAGCCGGCTACCTGGGGCTCCGCGTTCAATGAGCAGTTCTTC,CASSKPATWGSAFNEQFF
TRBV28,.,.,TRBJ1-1,TGTGCCAGCAGTAGAGGTATGAACACTGAAGCTTTCTTT,CASSRGMNTEAFF
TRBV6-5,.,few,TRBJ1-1,TGTGCCAGCAGTCAGCCGTCCGGCGCGGCTTTCTTT,CASSQPSGAAFF
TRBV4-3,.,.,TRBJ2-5,TGCGCCAGCAGCCAAGATAGGGGGGCCGGAAAGGAGACCCAGTACTTC,CASSQDRGAGKETQYF
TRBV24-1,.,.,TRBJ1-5,TGTGCCACCCAAAATTCGGACAGCTCGGGCCAGCCCCAGCATTTT,CATQNSDSSGQPQHF
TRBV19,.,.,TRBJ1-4,TGTGCCAGTAACCCCGGTGGGGGGCTTAATGAAAAACTGTTTTTT,CASNPGGGLNEKLFF
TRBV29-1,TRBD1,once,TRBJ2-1,TGCAGCGGTGGACAGGCTTACAATGAGCAGTTCTTC,CSGGQAYNEQFF
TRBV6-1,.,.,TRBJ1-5,TGTGCCAGCAGTGAACTCTCCCAGGTAGCACAGCCCCAGCATTTT,CASSELSQVAQPQHF
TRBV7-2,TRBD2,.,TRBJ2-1,TGTGCCAGCAGGCAACCGGGACTAGCGGGGGAGAGCAAGTTCTTC,CASRQPGLAGESKFF
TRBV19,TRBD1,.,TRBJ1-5,TGTGCCAGTAGTATCGCGACAGGGAGCCAGCCCCAGCATTTT,CASSIATGSQPQHF
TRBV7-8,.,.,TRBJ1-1,TGTGCCAGCAGCTTAGGGGGTAGGGCTGAAGCTTTCTTT,CASSLGGRAEAFF
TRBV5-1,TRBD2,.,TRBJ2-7,TGCGCCAGCAGCTTGGCCGGGACTAGCGGTGGCGAGCAGTACTTC,CASSLAGTSGGEQYF
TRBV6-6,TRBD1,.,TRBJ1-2,TGTGCCAGCAGTAACAACAGGGGCGGCTACACCTTC,CASSNNRGGYTF
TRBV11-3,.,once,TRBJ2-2,TGTGCCAGCAGCCCGAGGCGGCAACCGAACACCGGGGAGCTGTTTTTT,CASSPRRQPNTGELFF
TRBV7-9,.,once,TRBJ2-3,TGTGCCAGCAGCTTAACCCGGGGTGGCACAGATACGCAGTATTTT,CASSLTRGGTDTQYF
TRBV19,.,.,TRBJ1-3,TGTGCCAGTAGTATTTTCTCAGGCAGCTCTGGAAACACCATATATTTT,CASSIFSGSSGNTIYF
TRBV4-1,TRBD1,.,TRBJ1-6,TGCGCCAGCAGCCAAGGAACAGGGGTAGGCCAAATTAGACCCCTCCACTTT,CASSQGTGVGQIRPLHF
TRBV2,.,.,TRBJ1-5,TGTGCCAGCAAGTTCTTGGGGGCAAGCAATCAGCCCCAGCATTTT,CASKFLGASNQPQHF
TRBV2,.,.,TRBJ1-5,TGTGCCAGCAGTGGGAGGGCCACCCTCGGAGGGCCCCAGCATTTT,CASSGRATLGGPQHF
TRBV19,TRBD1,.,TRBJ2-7,TGTGCCAGTAGTCGAATGGGCGGGACAGGGGCTTACGAGCAGTACTTC,CASSRMGGTGAYEQYF
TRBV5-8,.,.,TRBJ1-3,TGTGCCAGCAGCACCGAACAGGGCTCTGGAAACACCATATATTTT,CASSTEQGSGNTIYF
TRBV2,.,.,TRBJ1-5,TGTGCCAGCAGTACCCAGGGAGGGAGTCAGCCCCAGCATTTT,CASSTQGGSQPQHF
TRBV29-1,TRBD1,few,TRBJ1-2,TGCAGCGTTGCAAGCGTATTGACAGGGGAATATGGCTACACCTTC,CSVASVLTGEYGYTF
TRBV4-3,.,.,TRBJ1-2,TGCGCCAGCAGCCAAGAATTGGGGGCTAACTATGGCTACACCTTC,CASSQELGANYGYTF
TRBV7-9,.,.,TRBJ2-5,TGTGCCAGCGCAGAGACGAACCAAGAGACCCAGTACTTC,CASAETNQETQYF
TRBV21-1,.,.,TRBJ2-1,TGTGCCAGCAGCAACGCGGGCATTAGGGGTGATGAGCAGTTCTTC,CASSNAGIRGDEQFF
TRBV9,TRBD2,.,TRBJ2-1,TGTGCCAGCAGCGTAGGTTGGGGAGCGGGGGCCGTAAGCTCCTACAATGAGCAGTTCTTC,CASSVGWGAGAVSSYNEQFF
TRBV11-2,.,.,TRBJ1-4,TGTGCCAGCAGCTCGATACGACAGGCGAACAATGAAAAACTGTTTTTT,CASSSIRQANNEKLFF
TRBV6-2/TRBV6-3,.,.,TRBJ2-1,TGTGCCAGCAGTTCGGGGAGCTCCTACAATGAGCAGTTCTTC,CASSSGSSYNEQFF
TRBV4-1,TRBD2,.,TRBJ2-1,TGCGCCAGCAGCCAGGGGACTAGCGGGGGGGCTCGTGTGCAGTTCTTC,CASSQGTSGGARVQFF
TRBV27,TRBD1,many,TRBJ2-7,TGTGCCGTATGGACAGGGTTCGAGCAGTACTTC,CAVWTGFEQYF
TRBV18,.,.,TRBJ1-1,TGTGCCAGCTCACCCCGGTCGGGCAGCCAGGACACTGAAGCTTTCTTT,CASSPRSGSQDTEAFF
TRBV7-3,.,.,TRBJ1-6,TGTGCCAGCAGCTTATGGATGGTGGAAAATTCACCCCTCCACTTT,CASSLWMVENSPLHF
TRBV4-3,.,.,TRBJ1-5,TGCGCCAGCAGCCAAGTGCTCTTCGGGGGCAATCAGCCCCAGCATTTT,CASSQVLFGGNQPQHF
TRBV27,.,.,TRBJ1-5,TGTGCCAGCAGTTTCCTCAATCAGCCCCAGCATTTT,CASSFLNQPQHF
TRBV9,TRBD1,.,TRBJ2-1,TGTGCCAGCAGCGCCCGACAGGGGAGCGTAGCGGCCAGCTCCTACAATGAGCAGTTCTTC,CASSARQGSVAASSYNEQFF
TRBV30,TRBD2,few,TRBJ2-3,TGTGCCTGGACTACCGGGGGGTCGAATACGCAGTATTTT,CAWTTGGSNTQYF
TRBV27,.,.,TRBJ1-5,TGTGCCAGCACCTGGCCCCACTGGAGAAAGGGCAATCAGCCCCAGCATTTT,CASTWPHWRKGNQPQHF